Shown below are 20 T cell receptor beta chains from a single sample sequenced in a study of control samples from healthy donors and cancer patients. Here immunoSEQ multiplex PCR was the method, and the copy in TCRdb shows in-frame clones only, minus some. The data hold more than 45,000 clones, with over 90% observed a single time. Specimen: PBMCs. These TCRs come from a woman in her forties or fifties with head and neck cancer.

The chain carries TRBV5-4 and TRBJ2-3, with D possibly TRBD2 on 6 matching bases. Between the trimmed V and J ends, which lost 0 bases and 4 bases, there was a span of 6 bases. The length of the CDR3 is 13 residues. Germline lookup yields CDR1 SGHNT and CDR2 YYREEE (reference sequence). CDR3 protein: CASSLGEADTQYF. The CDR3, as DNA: TGTGCCAGCAGCTTGGGGGAGGCAGATACGCAGTATTTT.

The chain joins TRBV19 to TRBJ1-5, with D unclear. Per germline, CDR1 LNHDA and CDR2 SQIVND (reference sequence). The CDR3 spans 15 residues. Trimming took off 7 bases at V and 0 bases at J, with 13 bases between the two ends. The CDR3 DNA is TGTGCCAGTATGCAGAACTTTTATAGCAATCAGCCCCAGCATTTT. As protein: CASMQNFYSNQPQHF.

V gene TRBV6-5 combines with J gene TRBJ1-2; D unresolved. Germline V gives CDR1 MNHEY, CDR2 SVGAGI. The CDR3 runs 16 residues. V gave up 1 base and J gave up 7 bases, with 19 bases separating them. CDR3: CASSYLVPDGEGGYTF. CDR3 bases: TGTGCCAGCAGTTACTTAGTCCCGGATGGGGAAGGTGGCTACACCTTC.

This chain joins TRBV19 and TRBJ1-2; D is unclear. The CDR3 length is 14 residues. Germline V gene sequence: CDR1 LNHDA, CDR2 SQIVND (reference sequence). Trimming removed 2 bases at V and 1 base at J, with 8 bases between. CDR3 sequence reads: CASSILGSNYGYTF. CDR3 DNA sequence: TGTGCCAGTAGTATATTGGGCAGTAACTATGGCTACACCTTC. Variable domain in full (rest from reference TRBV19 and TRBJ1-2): DGGITQSPKYLFRKEGQNVTLSCEQNLNHDAMYWYRQDPGQGLRLIYYSQIVNDFQKGDIAEGYSVSREKKESFPLTVTSAQKNPTAFYLCASSILGSNYGYTFGSGTRLTVV.

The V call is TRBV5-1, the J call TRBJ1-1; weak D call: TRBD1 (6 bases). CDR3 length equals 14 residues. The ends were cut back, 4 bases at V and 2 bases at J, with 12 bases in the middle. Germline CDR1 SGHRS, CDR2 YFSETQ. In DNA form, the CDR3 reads TGCGCCAGCAGCCAAGGACAGTTAAACACTGAAGCTTTCTTT. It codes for CASSQGQLNTEAFF.

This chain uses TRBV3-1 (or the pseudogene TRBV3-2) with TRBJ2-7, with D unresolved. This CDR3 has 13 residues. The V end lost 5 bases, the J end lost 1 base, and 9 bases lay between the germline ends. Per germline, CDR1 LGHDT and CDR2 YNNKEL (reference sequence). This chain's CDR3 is CASSLHQSYEQYF. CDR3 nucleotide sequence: TGTGCCAGCAGCTTACACCAGTCCTACGAGCAGTACTTC.

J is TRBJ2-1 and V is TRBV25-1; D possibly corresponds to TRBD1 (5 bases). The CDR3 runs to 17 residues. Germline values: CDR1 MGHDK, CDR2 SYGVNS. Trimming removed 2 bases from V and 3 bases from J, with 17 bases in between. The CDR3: CASSEAETANFYNEQFF. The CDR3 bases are TGTGCCAGCAGTGAAGCCGAGACAGCAAACTTCTACAATGAGCAGTTCTTC.

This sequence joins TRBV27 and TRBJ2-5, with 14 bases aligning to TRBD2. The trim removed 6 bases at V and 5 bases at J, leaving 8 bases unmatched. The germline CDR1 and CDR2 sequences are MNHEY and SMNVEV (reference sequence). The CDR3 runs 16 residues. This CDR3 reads CASRGTSGSLRETQYF. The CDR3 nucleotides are TGTGCCAGCAGAGGGACTAGCGGGAGTCTACGGGAGACCCAGTACTTC.

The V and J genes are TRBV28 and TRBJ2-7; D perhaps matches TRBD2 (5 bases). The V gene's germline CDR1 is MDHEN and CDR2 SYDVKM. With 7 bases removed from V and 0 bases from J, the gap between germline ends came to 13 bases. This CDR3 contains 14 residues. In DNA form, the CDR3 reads TGTGCCAGCACCGCGGGCGGCCTCTCCTACGAGCAGTACTTC. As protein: CASTAGGLSYEQYF.

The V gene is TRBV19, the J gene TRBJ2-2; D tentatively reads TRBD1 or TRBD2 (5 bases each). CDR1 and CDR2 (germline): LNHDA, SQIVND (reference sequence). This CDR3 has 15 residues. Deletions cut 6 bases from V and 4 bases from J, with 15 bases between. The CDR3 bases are TGTGCCAGTAGGAGGCCGGGGCCGAGCACCGGGGAGCTGTTTTTT. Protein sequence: CASRRPGPSTGELFF.

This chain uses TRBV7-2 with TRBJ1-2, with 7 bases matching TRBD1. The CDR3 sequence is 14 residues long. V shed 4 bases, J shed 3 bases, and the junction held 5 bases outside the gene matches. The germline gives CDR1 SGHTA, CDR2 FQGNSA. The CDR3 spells CASSSTGTDYGYTF. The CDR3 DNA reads TGTGCCAGCAGCTCTACCGGGACAGACTATGGCTACACCTTC. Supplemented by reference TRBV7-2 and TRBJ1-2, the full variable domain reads GAGVSQSPSNKVTEKGKDVELRCDPISGHTALYWYRQSLGQGLEFLIYFQGNSAPDKSGLPSDRFSAERTGGSVSTLTIQRTQQEDSAVYLCASSSTGTDYGYTFGSGTRLTVV.

The CDR3 DNA sequence: TGTGCCAGTAGTATATATCGAGGGACTGAAGCTTTCTTT. It codes for CASSIYRGTEAFF. This chain uses TRBV19 with TRBJ1-1; D gene unclear. V was trimmed by 2 bases and J by 5 bases, leaving 9 bases between them. Germline loops: CDR1 LNHDA, CDR2 SQIVND (reference sequence). The CDR3 consists of 13 residues. The full variable domain, its missing parts supplied by reference TRBV19 and TRBJ1-1, is DGGITQSPKYLFRKEGQNVTLSCEQNLNHDAMYWYRQDPGQGLRLIYYSQIVNDFQKGDIAEGYSVSREKKESFPLTVTSAQKNPTAFYLCASSIYRGTEAFFGQGTRLTVV.

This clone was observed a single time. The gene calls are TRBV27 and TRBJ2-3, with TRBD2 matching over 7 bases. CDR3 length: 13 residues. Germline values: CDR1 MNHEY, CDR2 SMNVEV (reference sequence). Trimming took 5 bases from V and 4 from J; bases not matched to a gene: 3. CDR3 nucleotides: TGTGCCAGCAGTCCCCGGGGGGCAGATACGCAGTATTTT. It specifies CASSPRGADTQYF.

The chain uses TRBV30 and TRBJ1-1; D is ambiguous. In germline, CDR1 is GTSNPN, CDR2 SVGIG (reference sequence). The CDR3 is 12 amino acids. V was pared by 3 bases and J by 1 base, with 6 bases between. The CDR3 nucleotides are TGTGCCTGGAGCCTAGGGAACACTGAAGCTTTCTTT. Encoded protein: CAWSLGNTEAFF.

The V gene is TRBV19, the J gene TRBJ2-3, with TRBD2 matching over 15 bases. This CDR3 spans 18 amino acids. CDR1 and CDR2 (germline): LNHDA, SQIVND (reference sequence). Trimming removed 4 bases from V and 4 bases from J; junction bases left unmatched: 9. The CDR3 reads CASSTRTSGRAIADTQYF. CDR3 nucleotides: TGTGCCAGTAGTACTCGGACTAGCGGGAGGGCCATAGCAGATACGCAGTATTTT.

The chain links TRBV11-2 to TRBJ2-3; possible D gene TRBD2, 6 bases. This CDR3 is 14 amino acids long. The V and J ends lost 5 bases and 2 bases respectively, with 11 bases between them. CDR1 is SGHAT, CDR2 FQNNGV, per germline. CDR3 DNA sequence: TGTGCCAGCAGCGCCCGGGACTCCACAGATACGCAGTATTTT. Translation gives CASSARDSTDTQYF.

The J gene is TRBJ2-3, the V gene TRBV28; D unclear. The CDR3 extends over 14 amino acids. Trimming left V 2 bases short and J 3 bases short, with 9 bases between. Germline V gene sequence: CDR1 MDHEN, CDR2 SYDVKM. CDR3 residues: CASSLPQRTDTQYF. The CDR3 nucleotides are TGTGCCAGCAGTTTACCACAGCGAACAGATACGCAGTATTTT. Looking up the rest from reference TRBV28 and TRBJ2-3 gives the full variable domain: DVKVTQSSRYLVKRTGEKVFLECVQDMDHENMFWYRQDPGLGLRLIYFSYDVKMKEKGDIPEGYSVSREKKERFSLILESASTNQTSMYLCASSLPQRTDTQYFGPGTRLTVL.

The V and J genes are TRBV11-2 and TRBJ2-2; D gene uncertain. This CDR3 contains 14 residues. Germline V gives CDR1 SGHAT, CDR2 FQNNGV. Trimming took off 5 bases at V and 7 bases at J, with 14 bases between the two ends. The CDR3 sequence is CASSPQRSIGELFF. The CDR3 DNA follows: TGTGCCAGCAGCCCACAAAGGTCGATCGGGGAGCTGTTTTTT.

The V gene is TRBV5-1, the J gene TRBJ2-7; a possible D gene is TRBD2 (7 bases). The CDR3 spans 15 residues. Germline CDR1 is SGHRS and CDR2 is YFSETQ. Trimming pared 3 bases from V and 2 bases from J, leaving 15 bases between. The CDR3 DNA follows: TGCGCCAGCAGCTGGAGGGGGGGTGTAACCTACGAGCAGTACTTC. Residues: CASSWRGGVTYEQYF.

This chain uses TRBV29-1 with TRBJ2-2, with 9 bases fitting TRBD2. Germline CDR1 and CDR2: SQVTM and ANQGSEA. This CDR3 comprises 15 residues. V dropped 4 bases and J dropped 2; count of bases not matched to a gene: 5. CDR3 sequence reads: CSVAPAGGNTGELFF. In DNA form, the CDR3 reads TGCAGCGTTGCCCCAGCGGGGGGCAACACCGGGGAGCTGTTTTTT.